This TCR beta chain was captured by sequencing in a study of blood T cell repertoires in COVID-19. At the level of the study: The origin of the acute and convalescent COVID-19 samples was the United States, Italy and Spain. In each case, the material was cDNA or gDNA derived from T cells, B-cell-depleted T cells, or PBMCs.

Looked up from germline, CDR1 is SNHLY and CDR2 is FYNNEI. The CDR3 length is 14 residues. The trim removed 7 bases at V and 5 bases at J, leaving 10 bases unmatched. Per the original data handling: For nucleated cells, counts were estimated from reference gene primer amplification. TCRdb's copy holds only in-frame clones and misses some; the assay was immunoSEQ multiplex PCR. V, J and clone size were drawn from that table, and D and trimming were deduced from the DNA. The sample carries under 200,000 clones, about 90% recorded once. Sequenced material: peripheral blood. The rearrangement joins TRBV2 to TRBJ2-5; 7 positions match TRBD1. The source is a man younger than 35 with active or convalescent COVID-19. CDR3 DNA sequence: TGTGCCAGCATTTTACAGGGGATTGCCGAGACCCAGTACTTC. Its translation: CASILQGIAETQYF.